This passage covers 18 T cell receptor beta chains from one sample sequenced in a study of T-cell memory formation after mild COVID-19. MiXCR, run by TCRdb on the 5' RACE reads, gives a single entry per CDR3 protein. The profile shows around 400,000 distinct CDR3 sequences, 20% to 30% of them singletons. The sample was PBMCs or a T cell subset sorted from them (not recorded which). These receptors were obtained from an adult woman who had mild COVID-19 (a few samples of this study predate the infection). Cell type and time point are not known.

This clonotype has a handful of counts. The chain combines TRBV12-3 or TRBV12-4 with TRBJ2-4; weak D call: TRBD2 (6 bases). The CDR3 runs to 14 residues. Trimming removed 4 bases at V and 6 bases at J, with 13 bases between. CDR3 DNA sequence: TGTGCCAGCAGTTACGACCGGGGGAGAAACATTCAGTACTTC. Amino acids: CASSYDRGRNIQYF.

The chain employs TRBV6-5 and TRBJ1-1; the D is unclear. Germline values: CDR1 MNHEY, CDR2 SVGAGI. The CDR3 loop spans 16 amino acids. Trimming took off 0 bases at V and 1 base at J, with 12 bases between the two ends. CDR3 loop: CASSYSSNGRNTEAFF. The CDR3 bases are TGTGCCAGCAGTTACTCGAGTAACGGCAGGAACACTGAAGCTTTCTTT.

The gene calls are TRBV12-3 or TRBV12-4 and TRBJ2-1; D is possibly TRBD1 (5 bases). Trimming left V 6 bases short and J 5 bases short, with 17 bases between. The CDR3 sequence is 15 residues long. The CDR3 DNA sequence: TGTGCCAGCAGCCACTCGGGTGGGGCGGACAATGAGCAGTTCTTC. Residues: CASSHSGGADNEQFF.

Only a few counts were recorded for this clonotype. CDR3 loop: CASSDGGRILGYTF. DNA for the CDR3: TGTGCCAGCAGTGACGGGGGACGGATTCTTGGCTACACCTTC. The chain couples TRBV25-1 to TRBJ1-2; perhaps TRBD1 as D (5 bases). With 3 bases removed from V and 7 bases from J, the gap between germline ends came to 15 bases. This CDR3 region has 14 residues. The germline CDR1 and CDR2 sequences are MGHDK and SYGVNS.

The CDR3 DNA reads TGTGCCAGCAGCTCAACCGGGACTAGTACTGCCGGGGAGCTGTTTTTT. This codes for CASSSTGTSTAGELFF. The chain carries TRBV7-3 and TRBJ2-2, with 8 bases matching TRBD2. The V segment lost 4 bases and the J segment 6 bases; nucleotides outside the gene matches: 10. This CDR3 has 16 amino acids. Germline values: CDR1 SGHTA, CDR2 FQGTGA.

This clonotype came up a few times. The gene calls are TRBV20-1 and TRBJ2-3; the match to TRBD2 covers 8 bases. V lost 3 bases and J lost 4; bases outside the gene matches: 15. The CDR3 covers 17 residues. The V gene's germline CDR1 is DFQATT and CDR2 SNEGSKA (reference sequence). The CDR3 reads CSARSKRGTSGADTQYF. As DNA, the CDR3 is TGCAGTGCTAGGAGTAAGAGAGGTACTAGCGGTGCAGATACGCAGTATTTT.

On this clonotype itself: One junction end disagrees with the germline gene, perhaps due to a read error. This sequence joins TRBV7-9 and TRBJ2-7, with 10 bases fitting TRBD1. Germline assignment: CDR1 SEHNR and CDR2 FQNEAQ (reference sequence). This CDR3 contains 16 residues. CDR3 sequence reads: CASSLVRGTGAYEQYF. CDR3 coding DNA: TGTGCAAGCAGCTTAGTACGGGGGACAGGGGCGTATGAGCAGTACTTC.

The chain recombines TRBV5-4 with TRBJ1-1; 8 nucleotides align to TRBD1. Germline V lookup: CDR1 SGHNT, CDR2 YYREEE (reference sequence). The V segment lost 2 bases and the J segment 4 bases; nucleotides outside the gene matches: 4. The length of the CDR3 is 14 residues. CDR3 in DNA: TGTGCCAGCAGCTTTCGGACAGGGAGCACTGAAGCTTTCTTT. Translating gives CASSFRTGSTEAFF. Drawing the rest from reference TRBV5-4 and TRBJ1-1, the complete variable domain is ETGVTQSPTHLIKTRGQQVTLRCSSQSGHNTVSWYQQALGQGPQFIFQYYREEENGRGNFPPRFSGLQFPNYSSELNVNALELDDSALYLCASSFRTGSTEAFFGQGTRLTVV.

The rearrangement links TRBV12-3 or TRBV12-4 to TRBJ2-7, with D hard to call. V was pared by 5 bases and J by 0 bases, with 11 bases between. CDR3 length equals 14 residues. The CDR3 DNA reads as TGTGCCAGCAGTCTTAACAGAAACTCCTACGAGCAGTACTTC. Translated: CASSLNRNSYEQYF.

In this sample, this clonotype turned up a few times. V is TRBV3-1 and J is TRBJ2-7, with D unresolved. V was cut by 1 base and J by 0 bases, with 7 bases left in between. The germline V gene has CDR1 LGHDT and CDR2 YNNKEL (reference sequence). The CDR3 consists of 14 residues. The CDR3 here is CASSQGYSSYEQYF. The CDR3 region has the DNA TGTGCCAGCAGCCAAGGCTACTCCTCCTACGAGCAGTACTTC.

This clonotype has more than one count but fewer than ten. This chain connects TRBV7-6 to TRBJ2-5; 7 nucleotides line up with TRBD2. This CDR3 has 15 amino acids. Germline V gives CDR1 SGHVS, CDR2 FNYEAQ. After removal of 0 bases from V and 0 bases from J, the junction contained 1 base not matched to a gene. The CDR3 region has the DNA TGTGCCAGCAGCTTAGCGGGAGGGAACCAAGAGACCCAGTACTTC. This encodes CASSLAGGNQETQYF.

The chain recombines TRBV2 with TRBJ1-2; 8 bases are a match to TRBD1. The CDR3 extends over 14 amino acids. V dropped 4 bases and J dropped 7; count of bases not matched to a gene: 8. From germline, CDR1 is SNHLY and CDR2 FYNNEI. CDR3 DNA sequence: TGTGCCAGCAGTGTAGCAGGGGGCGTATCTGGCTACACCTTC. Its protein product is CASSVAGGVSGYTF.

The genes are TRBV12-3 or TRBV12-4 and TRBJ1-2, with D uncertain. The V gene lost 6 bases and the J gene lost 0 bases, with 14 bases spanning the gap. This CDR3 is built from 15 residues. The CDR3 DNA follows: TGTGCCAGCAGCATAGGACGGTTAGCTAACTATGGCTACACCTTC. This translates into CASSIGRLANYGYTF.

J is TRBJ2-3 and V is TRBV9; 7 bases align to TRBD1. The ends lost 0 bases at V and 5 bases at J; junction bases unmatched: 9. CDR1 is SGDLS and CDR2 is YYNGEE in the germline V gene. The CDR3 contains 16 residues. CDR3 region: CASSVAKGGGQDTQYF. The CDR3 DNA sequence: TGTGCCAGCAGCGTAGCTAAAGGGGGCGGTCAAGATACGCAGTATTTT.

V gene TRBV4-1 combines with J gene TRBJ2-7; maybe TRBD1 (6 bases). This CDR3 has 16 residues. Between the trimmed V and J ends, which lost 6 bases and 0 bases, there was a span of 18 bases. Per the germline V gene, CDR1 is MGHRA and CDR2 is YSYEKL. The CDR3 DNA reads as TGCGCCAGCAGTGGCAGGGGCCCCAGGAGCTCCTACGAGCAGTACTTC. Translating gives CASSGRGPRSSYEQYF.

This clonotype was detected a few times. The rearrangement joins TRBV3-1 to TRBJ1-2; D might be TRBD1 (6 bases). Germline V gene data show CDR1 as LGHDT and CDR2 as YNNKEL (reference sequence). The CDR3 extends over 15 amino acids. The ends were cut back, 1 base at V and 4 bases at J, with 13 bases in the middle. The CDR3 DNA follows: TGTGCCAGCAGCCAAGTATCAGGGGTGAGCTATGGCTACACCTTC. This sequence encodes CASSQVSGVSYGYTF.

This chain uses TRBV11-1 with TRBJ2-3; 11 bases map to TRBD2. Germline loops: CDR1 SGHAT, CDR2 FQDESV (reference sequence). CDR3 length equals 13 residues. After removal of 11 bases from V and 4 bases from J, the junction contained 5 bases not matched to a gene. CDR3 bases: TGTGCCGCGGGACTAGCGGTTGCAGATACGCAGTATTTT. The encoded protein is CAAGLAVADTQYF.

This clonotype was detected a few times. The rearrangement links TRBV18 to TRBJ1-2; possibly TRBD1 for D (5 bases). Trimming shortened V by 3 bases and J by 6 bases, and 20 bases separated the two germline ends. Germline assignment: CDR1 KGHSH and CDR2 LQKENI. The CDR3 contains 16 residues. CDR3 DNA sequence: TGTGCCAGCTCACCGCGCTGGGGGATTCCTGAGAATGGCTACACCTTC. Amino acids: CASSPRWGIPENGYTF. The full variable domain, its missing parts supplied by reference TRBV18 and TRBJ1-2, is NAGVMQNPRHLVRRRGQEARLRCSPMKGHSHVYWYRQLPEEGLKFMVYLQKENIIDESGMPKERFSAEFPKEGPSILRIQQVVRGDSAAYFCASSPRWGIPENGYTFGSGTRLTVV.